The entry below gives a single T cell receptor beta chain sequence along with its context. Its antigen is unknown. This sample is part of a study of T cell clusters in autoimmune cytopenias. Each sample's input was around 250 ng genomic DNA, roughly 38,000 genome equivalents. TRB rearrangements were amplified by touch-down multiplex PCR with mixed TRB-A/B primers. TCRdb re-called the multiplex PCR reads; every CDR3 protein appears as one record, without DNA. This sample's clone table lists about 5,000 distinct CDR3 sequences. Germline V gene data show CDR1 as MNHEY and CDR2 as SVGAGI. The CDR3 covers 13 residues. Overall study results and limits: The cluster-lack signature was not seen for secondary cytopenia versus chronic lymphocytic leukemia. Healthy donors had approximately 3.1-fold more exclusive TRB clusters than active autoimmune hepatitis patients. TRB repertoire shifts in secondary cytopenia and chronic lymphocytic leukemia mostly reflected lymphoma, not autoimmunity.

The same sample was also studied in work on T cell repertoires in aging, cancer and after chemotherapy. That paper notes: The whole study produced a dataset of around 9 million TCR reads.

Sequencing input: peripheral blood. This chain links TRBV6-5 with TRBJ1-2; TCRdb calls TRBD1, which cannot be checked without DNA. This receptor was identified in a human donor in good health. CDR3 loop: CASSPTGAGGYTF.